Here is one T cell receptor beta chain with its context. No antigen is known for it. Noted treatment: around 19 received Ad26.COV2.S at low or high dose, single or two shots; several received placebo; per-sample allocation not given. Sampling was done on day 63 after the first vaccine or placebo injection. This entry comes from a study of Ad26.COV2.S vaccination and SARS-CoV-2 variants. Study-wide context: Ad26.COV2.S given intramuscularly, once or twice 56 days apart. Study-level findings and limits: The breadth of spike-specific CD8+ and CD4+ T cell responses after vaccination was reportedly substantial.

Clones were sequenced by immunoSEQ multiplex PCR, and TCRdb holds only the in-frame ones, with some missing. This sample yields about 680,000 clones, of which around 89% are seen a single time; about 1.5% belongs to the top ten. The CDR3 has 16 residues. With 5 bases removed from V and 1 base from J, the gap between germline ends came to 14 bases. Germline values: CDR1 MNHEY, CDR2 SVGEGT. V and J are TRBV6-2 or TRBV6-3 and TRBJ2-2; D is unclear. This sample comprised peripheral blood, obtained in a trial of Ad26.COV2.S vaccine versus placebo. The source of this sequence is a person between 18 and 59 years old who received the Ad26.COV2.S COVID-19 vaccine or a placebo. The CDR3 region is CASSPPVQRNTGELFF. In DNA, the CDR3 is TGTGCCAGCAGTCCCCCGGTGCAGCGGAACACCGGGGAGCTGTTTTTT.